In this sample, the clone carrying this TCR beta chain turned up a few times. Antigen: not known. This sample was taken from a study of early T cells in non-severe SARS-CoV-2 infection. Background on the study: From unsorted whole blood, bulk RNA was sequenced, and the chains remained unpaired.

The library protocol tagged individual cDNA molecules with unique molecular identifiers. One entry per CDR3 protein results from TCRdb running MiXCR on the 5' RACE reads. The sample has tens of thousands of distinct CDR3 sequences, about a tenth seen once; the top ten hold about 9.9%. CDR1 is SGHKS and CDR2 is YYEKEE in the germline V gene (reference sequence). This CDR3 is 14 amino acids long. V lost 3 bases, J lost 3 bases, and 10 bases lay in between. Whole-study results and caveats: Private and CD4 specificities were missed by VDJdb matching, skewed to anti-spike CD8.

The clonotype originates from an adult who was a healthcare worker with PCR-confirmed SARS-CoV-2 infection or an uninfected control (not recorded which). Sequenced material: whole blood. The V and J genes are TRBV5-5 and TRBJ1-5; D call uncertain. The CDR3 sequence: CASSWFEVNQPQHF. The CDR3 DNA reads TGTGCCAGCAGCTGGTTTGAAGTCAATCAGCCCCAGCATTTT.